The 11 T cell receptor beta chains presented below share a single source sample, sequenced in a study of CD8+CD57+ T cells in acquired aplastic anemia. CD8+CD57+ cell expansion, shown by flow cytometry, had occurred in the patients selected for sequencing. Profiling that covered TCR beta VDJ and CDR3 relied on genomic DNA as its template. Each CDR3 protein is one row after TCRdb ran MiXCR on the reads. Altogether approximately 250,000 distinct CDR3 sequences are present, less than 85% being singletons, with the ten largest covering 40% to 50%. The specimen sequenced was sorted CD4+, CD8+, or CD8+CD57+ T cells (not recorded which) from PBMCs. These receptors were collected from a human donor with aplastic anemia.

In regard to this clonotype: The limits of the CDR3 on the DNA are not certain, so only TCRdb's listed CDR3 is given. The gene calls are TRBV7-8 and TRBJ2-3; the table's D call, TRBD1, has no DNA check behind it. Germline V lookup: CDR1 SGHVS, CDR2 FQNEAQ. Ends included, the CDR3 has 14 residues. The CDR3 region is CASSLDGAAQYVGF.

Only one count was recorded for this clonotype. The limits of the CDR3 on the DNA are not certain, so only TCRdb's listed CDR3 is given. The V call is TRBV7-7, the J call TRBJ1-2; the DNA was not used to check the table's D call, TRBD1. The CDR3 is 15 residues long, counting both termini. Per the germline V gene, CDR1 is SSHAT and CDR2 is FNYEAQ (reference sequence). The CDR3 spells CAVLWGAETQYFETF.

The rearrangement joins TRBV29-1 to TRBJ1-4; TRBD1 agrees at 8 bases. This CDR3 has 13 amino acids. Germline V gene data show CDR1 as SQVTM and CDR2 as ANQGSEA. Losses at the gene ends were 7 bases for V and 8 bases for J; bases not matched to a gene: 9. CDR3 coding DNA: TGCAGCGACCTGGACAGGGTTGGGGAAAAACTGTTTTTT. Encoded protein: CSDLDRVGEKLFF.

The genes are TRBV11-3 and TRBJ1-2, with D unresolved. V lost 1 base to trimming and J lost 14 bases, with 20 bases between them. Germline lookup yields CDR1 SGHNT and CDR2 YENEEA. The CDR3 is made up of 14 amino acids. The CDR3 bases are TGTGCCAGCAGCTTAGCTCTGACCGTGTCCTCTTATACCTTC. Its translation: CASSLALTVSSYTF.

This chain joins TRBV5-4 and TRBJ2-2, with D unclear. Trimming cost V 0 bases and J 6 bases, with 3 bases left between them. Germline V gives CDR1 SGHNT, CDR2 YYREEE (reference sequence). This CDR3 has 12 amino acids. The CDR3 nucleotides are TGTGCCAGCAGCTTGGCCGCCGGGGAGCTGTTTTTT. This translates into CASSLAAGELFF.

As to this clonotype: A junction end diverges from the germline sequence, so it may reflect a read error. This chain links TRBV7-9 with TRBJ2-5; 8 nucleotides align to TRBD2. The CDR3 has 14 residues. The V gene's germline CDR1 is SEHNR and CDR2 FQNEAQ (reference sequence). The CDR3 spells CASSHRMTSETQEF. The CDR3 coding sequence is TGTGCCAGCAGCCATCGTATGACTAGCGAGACCCAGGAGTTC.

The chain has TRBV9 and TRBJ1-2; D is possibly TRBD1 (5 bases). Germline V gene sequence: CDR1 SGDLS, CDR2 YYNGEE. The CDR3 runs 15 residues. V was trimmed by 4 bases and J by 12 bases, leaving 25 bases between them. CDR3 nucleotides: TGTGCCAGCAGCCTTGCGGGCGGGGCGGAACAAGAGAACACCTTC. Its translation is CASSLAGGAEQENTF. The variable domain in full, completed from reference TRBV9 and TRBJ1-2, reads DSGVTQTPKHLITATGQRVTLRCSPRSGDLSVYWYQQSLDQGLQFLIQYYNGEERAKGNILERFSAQQFPDLHSELNLSSLELGDSALYFCASSLAGGAEQENTFGSGTRLTVV.

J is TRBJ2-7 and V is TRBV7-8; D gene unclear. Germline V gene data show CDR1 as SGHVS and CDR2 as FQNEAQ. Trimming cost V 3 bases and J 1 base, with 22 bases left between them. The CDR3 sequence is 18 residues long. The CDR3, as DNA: TGTGCCAGCAGCTTTCCTACCGCAATGAGCAGCCTTTCCTACGAGCAGTACGTC. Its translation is CASSFPTAMSSLSYEQYV.

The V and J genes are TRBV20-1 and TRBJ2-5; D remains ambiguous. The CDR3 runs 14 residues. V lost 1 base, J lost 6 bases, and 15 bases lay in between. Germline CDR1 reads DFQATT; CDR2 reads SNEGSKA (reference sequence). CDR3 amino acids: CSARAPLAGQTQYF. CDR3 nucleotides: TGCAGTGCTAGAGCACCCTTAGCCGGACAGACCCAGTACTTC.

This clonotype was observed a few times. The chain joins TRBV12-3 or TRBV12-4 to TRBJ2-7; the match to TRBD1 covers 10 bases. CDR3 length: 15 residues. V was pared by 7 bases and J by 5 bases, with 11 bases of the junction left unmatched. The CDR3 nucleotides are TGTGCCAGCACCATTGGGGACAGGGGAGTCGACGAGCAGTACTTC. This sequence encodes CASTIGDRGVDEQYF.

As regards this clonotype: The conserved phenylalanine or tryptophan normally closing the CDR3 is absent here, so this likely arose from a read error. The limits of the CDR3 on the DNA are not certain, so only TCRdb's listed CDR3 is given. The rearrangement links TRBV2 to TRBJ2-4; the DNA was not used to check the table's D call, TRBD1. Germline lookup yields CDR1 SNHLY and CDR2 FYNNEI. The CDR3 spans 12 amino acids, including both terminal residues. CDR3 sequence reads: CASGDAGTNPYY.